The following is a T cell receptor beta chain sequence with its context. Its cognate antigen is unknown. Repertoires were generated with immunoSEQ multiplex PCR, while TCRdb's copy carries only in-frame clones and drops some. The profile covers 200,000 to 250,000 clones, with approximately 94% appearing a single time and around 1.7% taken by the ten largest. This record comes from a study of T cell responses to AZD1222 COVID-19 vaccine. Overall study results and limits: No repertoire was sampled before or during the peak T cell response, only after it. The number of AZD1222 recipients seropositive at baseline was only five or six. Close to half of all spike-specific TCRs reportedly target regions of the variants that are unmutated.

The CDR3 covers 16 residues. Trimming removed 6 bases at V and 1 base at J, with 18 bases between. CDR1 and CDR2 from the germline V gene are MNHNY and SVGAGI (reference sequence). The V and J genes are TRBV6-6 and TRBJ1-1; a possible D gene is TRBD1 (5 bases). This specimen consisted of peripheral blood, obtained 28 days after the second dose of the MenACWY control vaccine. This TCR was sampled from an adult who received the MenACWY meningococcal vaccine as a control. CDR3 nucleotide sequence: TGTGCCAGCAGCAGGGACTCGAGGGGCGCGAACACTGAAGCTTTCTTT. It codes for CASSRDSRGANTEAFF.